The 23 T cell receptor beta chains below were found in one sample sequenced in a study of cytomegalovirus exposure and HLA in healthy donors. Primers: 60 Vbeta forward and 13 Jbeta reverse. Profiling relied on immunoSEQ multiplex PCR, and the TCRdb table lists in-frame clones only, not all of them. The sample records about 200,000 clones, over 65% being singletons. Sequenced input: PBMCs. All receptors come from a man in his late teens or twenties in good health and CMV-seronegative.

The rearrangement uses TRBV28 and TRBJ1-5; D may be TRBD1 (6 bases). Germline V gives CDR1 MDHEN, CDR2 SYDVKM. V lost 5 bases to trimming and J lost 2 bases, with 10 bases between them. This CDR3 region has 14 residues. CDR3 in amino acids: CASSPRTGNQPQHF. CDR3 sequence (DNA): TGTGCCAGCAGTCCACGGACAGGCAATCAGCCCCAGCATTTT. The full variable domain, completed using reference TRBV28 and TRBJ1-5, is DVKVTQSSRYLVKRTGEKVFLECVQDMDHENMFWYRQDPGLGLRLIYFSYDVKMKEKGDIPEGYSVSREKKERFSLILESASTNQTSMYLCASSPRTGNQPQHFGDGTRLSIL.

The CDR3 sequence: CASSQDIGRVEQFF. CDR3 sequence (DNA): TGTGCCAGCAGCCAAGATATAGGGAGGGTGGAGCAGTTCTTC. The rearrangement links TRBV14 to TRBJ2-1; 7 positions agree with TRBD2. The CDR3 has 14 amino acids. J lost 10 bases, V lost 0 bases, and 6 bases had no gene match. Germline V CDR1 and CDR2: SGHDN, FVKESK.

The chain combines TRBV11-3 with TRBJ2-3, with 7 bases aligning to TRBD2. V trimming: 5 bases; J trimming: 4 bases; junction bases outside the gene matches: 12. The CDR3 consists of 16 residues. From germline, CDR1 is SGHNT and CDR2 YENEEA. In DNA, the CDR3 is TGTGCCAGCAGCCTGGGTCGGCGGGAGCTCGCAGATACGCAGTATTTT. It specifies CASSLGRRELADTQYF.

This chain links TRBV27 with TRBJ1-4, with D possibly being TRBD1 (5 bases). Germline loops: CDR1 MNHEY, CDR2 SMNVEV (reference sequence). V gave up 0 bases and J gave up 7 bases, with 12 bases separating them. This CDR3 has 15 amino acids. The CDR3 reads CASSLSPREGEKLFF. The CDR3 nucleotides read TGTGCCAGCAGTTTATCTCCCAGGGAGGGTGAAAAACTGTTTTTT.

V is TRBV28 and J is TRBJ1-5; TRBD1 agrees at 10 bases. V shed 5 bases and J 2 bases; nucleotides not matched to a gene: 12. This CDR3 has 18 residues. Looked up from germline, CDR1 is MDHEN and CDR2 is SYDVKM. The CDR3 here is CASSVTGTGVIGNQPQHF. The CDR3 region has the DNA TGTGCCAGCAGTGTGACCGGGACAGGGGTCATTGGCAATCAGCCCCAGCATTTT.

J is TRBJ2-7 and V is TRBV7-2; D perhaps matches TRBD2 (5 bases). Germline-derived CDR1 and CDR2 are SGHTA and FQGNSA. V shed 0 bases and J shed 0 bases, with 9 bases lying between them. The CDR3 extends over 15 amino acids. The CDR3 sequence is CASSLAVGSSYEQYF. The CDR3 coding sequence is TGTGCCAGCAGCTTAGCCGTGGGGAGCTCCTACGAGCAGTACTTC. The whole variable domain, filled in from reference TRBV7-2 and TRBJ2-7, reads GAGVSQSPSNKVTEKGKDVELRCDPISGHTALYWYRQSLGQGLEFLIYFQGNSAPDKSGLPSDRFSAERTGGSVSTLTIQRTQQEDSAVYLCASSLAVGSSYEQYFGPGTRLTVT.

This clone was picked up a small number of times. This rearrangement joins TRBV10-3 to TRBJ2-1; 7 bases are shared with TRBD2. This CDR3 spans 15 amino acids. V lost 3 bases to trimming and J lost 8 bases; unmatched junction nucleotides: 10. CDR1 ENHRY and CDR2 SYGVKD come from the germline V gene. The CDR3: CAISDLPQAGDEQFF. The CDR3, as DNA: TGTGCCATCAGTGATTTACCCCAGGCGGGGGATGAGCAGTTCTTC.

This chain joins TRBV7-9 and TRBJ1-1; no clear D. CDR1 is SEHNR and CDR2 is FQNEAQ in the germline V gene (reference sequence). Deletions cut 5 bases from V and 7 bases from J, with 14 bases between. The CDR3 is 13 residues long. In nucleotides, the CDR3 is TGTGCCAGCAGCCCGGACTGGTCGTATGAAGCTTTCTTT. It is translated as CASSPDWSYEAFF.

This chain links TRBV9 with TRBJ2-1, with 7 bases aligning to TRBD2. The CDR3 is 16 residues long. Looked up from germline, CDR1 is SGDLS and CDR2 is YYNGEE. The junction had 8 bases not matched to a gene; V was cut back by 0 bases and J by 5 bases. For the CDR3, the DNA is TGTGCCAGCAGCGTAGGGGCGACTAGCAGAAACAATGAGCAGTTCTTC. This sequence encodes CASSVGATSRNNEQFF.

V is TRBV6-1 and J is TRBJ1-1, with D possibly being TRBD1 (6 bases). Trimming stripped 2 bases from V and 2 bases from J, with 12 bases between. The CDR3 has 15 residues. The germline gives CDR1 MNHNS, CDR2 SASEGT. CDR3 DNA sequence: TGTGCCAGCAGTGAACCGACAGGAGTCAACACTGAAGCTTTCTTT. Protein sequence: CASSEPTGVNTEAFF.

The chain has TRBV21-1 and TRBJ2-5; the tabulated D call, TRBD2, remains unverified against the DNA. TRBV21-1 is shown as a pseudogene. CDR3 length: 14 residues. CDR3 residues: CASSKRAPGETQYF. DNA of the CDR3: TGTGCCAGCAGCAAAAGGGCGCCGGGGGAGACCCAGTACTTC.

About this clone itself: The sample carries other DNA sequences with the same CDR3. This chain links TRBV5-1 with TRBJ2-1; 8 nucleotides align to TRBD2. The CDR3 runs to 14 residues. The germline gives CDR1 SGHRS, CDR2 YFSETQ. Germline trimming cut 6 bases from V and 3 bases from J; bases unmatched to any gene: 5. CDR3 sequence: CASTPGGGYNEQFF. The CDR3 DNA reads as TGCGCCAGCACCCCGGGAGGGGGCTACAATGAGCAGTTCTTC.

The V and J genes are TRBV5-1 and TRBJ1-4; 11 positions match TRBD1. The CDR3 consists of 15 residues. CDR1 is SGHRS and CDR2 is YFSETQ in the germline V gene. The ends lost 4 bases at V and 7 bases at J; junction bases unmatched: 6. In DNA form, the CDR3 reads TGCGCCAGCAGCGGCCGGGACAGGGGGGGTGAAAAACTGTTTTTT. It codes for CASSGRDRGGEKLFF.

The chain links TRBV5-1 to TRBJ2-1, with D tentatively TRBD2 (6 bases). CDR3 size: 17 residues. V was trimmed by 0 bases and J by 7 bases, leaving 20 bases between them. Per the germline V gene, CDR1 is SGHRS and CDR2 is YFSETQ. CDR3 residues: CASSLVLGGRSRNEQFF. The CDR3 coding sequence is TGCGCCAGCAGCTTGGTTTTGGGGGGACGGTCACGGAATGAGCAGTTCTTC.

This chain uses TRBV7-3 with TRBJ2-2, with 7 bases identical to TRBD2. The J segment lost 4 bases and the V segment lost 1 base, leaving 6 bases of the junction unmatched. This CDR3 comprises 16 residues. Looked up from germline, CDR1 is SGHTA and CDR2 is FQGTGA. The CDR3 loop reads CASSLRGGSGTGELFF. The CDR3 coding sequence is TGTGCCAGCAGCTTAAGGGGGGGGAGTGGCACCGGGGAGCTGTTTTTT.

J is TRBJ2-7 and V is TRBV5-1, with D maybe TRBD1 (5 bases). Germline V gene sequence: CDR1 SGHRS, CDR2 YFSETQ. The V end was cut by 0 bases, the J end by 3 bases, with 7 bases between. The CDR3 is made up of 13 amino acids. The CDR3 DNA follows: TGCGCCAGCAGCTTGGGACAGTTCTACGAGCAGTACTTC. Translated: CASSLGQFYEQYF.

The chain couples TRBV2 to TRBJ1-4; possible D gene TRBD1, 6 bases. Germline loops: CDR1 SNHLY, CDR2 FYNNEI. The CDR3 extends over 16 amino acids. Trimming took 6 bases from V and 8 from J, leaving 22 bases between them. The CDR3 sequence: CASRRTVDSKGEKLFF. The CDR3 DNA is TGTGCCAGCAGACGCACGGTGGACAGTAAGGGAGAAAAACTGTTTTTT. Variable domain in full (rest from reference TRBV2 and TRBJ1-4): EPEVTQTPSHQVTQMGQEVILRCVPISNHLYFYWYRQILGQKVEFLVSFYNNEISEKSEIFDDQFSVERPDGSNFTLKIRSTKLEDSAMYFCASRRTVDSKGEKLFFGSGTQLSVL.

This clone was seen only once. CDR3 sequence reads: CASSPFLETGGTEAFF. The DNA of the CDR3 is TGTGCCAGCTCACCATTCCTTGAGACAGGGGGCACTGAAGCTTTCTTT. The genes are TRBV18 and TRBJ1-1; TRBD1 matches at 9 bases. Germline V lookup: CDR1 KGHSH, CDR2 LQKENI. The CDR3 is 16 amino acids. Trimming cost V 2 bases and J 4 bases; bases outside gene matches: 8.

The chain has TRBV2 and TRBJ2-5; D unclear. The CDR3 contains 15 residues. Germline V CDR1 and CDR2: SNHLY, FYNNEI. V gave up 8 bases and J gave up 0 bases, with 16 bases separating them. CDR3 DNA: TGTGCCAGCCTATATACCCCGAAAAACCAAGAGACCCAGTACTTC. This encodes CASLYTPKNQETQYF.

The chain combines TRBV2 with TRBJ2-6; the D is unclear. The CDR3 length is 14 residues. Trimming took 4 bases from V and 1 from J, leaving 5 bases between them. Looked up from germline, CDR1 is SNHLY and CDR2 is FYNNEI. CDR3 in DNA: TGTGCCAGCAGTGCCAGTTCTGGGGCCAACGTCCTGACTTTC. This encodes CASSASSGANVLTF.

V is TRBV25-1 and J is TRBJ2-3; 8 nucleotides match TRBD2. Trimming cost V 5 bases and J 4 bases; bases outside gene matches: 14. This CDR3 is built from 17 residues. Looked up from germline, CDR1 is MGHDK and CDR2 is SYGVNS. CDR3 DNA sequence: TGTGCCAGCAGTAACGGAAATCTAGCGGGTACATCAGATACGCAGTATTTT. The encoded protein is CASSNGNLAGTSDTQYF.

V usage is TRBV5-1 and J usage is TRBJ1-1; TRBD1 matches 10 bases. The V segment lost 8 bases and the J segment 4 bases; nucleotides outside the gene matches: 11. From germline, CDR1 is SGHRS and CDR2 YFSETQ. This CDR3 region has 15 residues. CDR3 in amino acids: CASKNRTGGLTEAFF. The DNA for the CDR3 is TGCGCCAGTAAAAACCGGACAGGGGGACTCACTGAAGCTTTCTTT.

The genes are TRBV19 and TRBJ1-3, with D hard to call. V was pared by 4 bases and J by 3 bases, with 10 bases between. The CDR3 has 14 amino acids. Germline V lookup: CDR1 LNHDA, CDR2 SQIVND (reference sequence). CDR3: CASSTMGFGNTIYF. CDR3 sequence (DNA): TGTGCCAGTAGTACTATGGGCTTTGGAAACACCATATATTTT.